The rows below give T cell receptor beta chains drawn from one sample of a study of chemoradiotherapy in HPV16-positive cancers. Only in-frame clones appear in the TCRdb table, and some are missing; sequencing was by immunoSEQ multiplex PCR. Of under 7,500 clones listed, about 80% are singletons. Sample collection was performed from a patient who underwent chemoradiotherapy. These receptor sequences come from a human donor with HPV-associated anogenital cancer. CDR3s include the opening cysteine and the closing phenylalanine or tryptophan. D genes are given only for firm matches. Clone size is not always given. Where it is, it says once, few, many or a class for expanded clones.

cdr3_nt cdr3_aa v_call d_call j_call clone_size
TGTGCCACCAGCAGAGACCCAATGCGTGCGGCAACTAATGAAAAACTGTTTTTT CATSRDPMRAATNEKLFF TRBV15 NA TRBJ1-4 NA
TGTGCCAGCAGCTTAGGTCAGGGTGTTAATTCACCCCTCCACTTT CASSLGQGVNSPLHF TRBV11-2 NA TRBJ1-6 few
TGTGCCAGTAAAACGGACAGGGGGGAGTGGGGCTACACCTTC CASKTDRGEWGYTF TRBV19 TRBD1 TRBJ1-2 NA
TGTGCCAGCGGCGTCGTCCCAAACACCTTC CASGVVPNTF TRBV6-6 NA TRBJ1-2 NA
TGTGCCAGCAGCTTGGGACAGGGAAGGGGGGCCAAAAACATTCAGTACTTC CASSLGQGRGAKNIQYF TRBV5-4 TRBD1 TRBJ2-4 NA
TGTGCCAGCAGCTTGCTCCCGGGACTAGCGGGGGCGGATACGCAGTATTTT CASSLLPGLAGADTQYF TRBV7-2 TRBD2 TRBJ2-3 NA
TGTGCCAGCAGCTCCAAACTAGCGGGGGGACACGCCTACAATGAGCAGTTCTTC CASSSKLAGGHAYNEQFF TRBV7-9 TRBD2 TRBJ2-1 NA
TGTGCCAGTAGTCGCCCCCCTGGGGTTCGTTACACAGATACGCAGTATTTT CASSRPPGVRYTDTQYF TRBV19 NA TRBJ2-3 NA
TGTGCCAGTAGTATTGCCCCGGAAGATACGCAGTATTTT CASSIAPEDTQYF TRBV19 NA TRBJ2-3 NA
TGCGCCAGCAGCCGGGAGGCGTGGACTACCAGGACAGATACGCAGTATTTT CASSREAWTTRTDTQYF TRBV4-1 NA TRBJ2-3 once